This T cell receptor (beta chain) is from a study of Graves' ophthalmopathy and Graves' hyperthyroidism. The study amplified TCR beta CDR3 regions using RNA transcripts. Second-round multiplex PCR came after first-round RT-PCR with HTBI primers. TCRdb reprocessed the multiplex PCR reads via MiXCR and lists one record per CDR3 protein. The sample holds 1 million to 1.3 million distinct CDR3 sequences, 36% seen once. The germline gives CDR1 LNHNV, CDR2 YYDKDF (reference sequence). CDR3 size: 15 residues. With 3 bases removed from V and 13 bases from J, the gap between germline ends came to 19 bases. V and J are TRBV15 and TRBJ1-6; a possible D gene is TRBD1 (5 bases). This TCR derives from an adult man with Graves' hyperthyroidism. The sample consisted of peripheral blood or thyroid tissue (not recorded which). As DNA, the CDR3 is TGTGCCACCAGCAGGACCGGGGGTTTGGATTGGCCCCTCCACTTT. This sequence encodes CATSRTGGLDWPLHF.